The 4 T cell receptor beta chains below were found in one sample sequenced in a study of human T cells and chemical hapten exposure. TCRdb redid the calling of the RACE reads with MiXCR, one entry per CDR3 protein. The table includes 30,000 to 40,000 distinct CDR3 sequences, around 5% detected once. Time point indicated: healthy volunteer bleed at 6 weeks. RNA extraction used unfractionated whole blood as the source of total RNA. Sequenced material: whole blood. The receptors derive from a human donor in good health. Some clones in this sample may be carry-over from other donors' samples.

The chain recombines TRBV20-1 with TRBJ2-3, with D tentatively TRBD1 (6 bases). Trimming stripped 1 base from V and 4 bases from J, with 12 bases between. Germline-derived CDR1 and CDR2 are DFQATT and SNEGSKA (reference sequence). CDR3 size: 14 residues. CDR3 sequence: CSARVRSGADTQYF. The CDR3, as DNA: TGCAGTGCTAGAGTTAGATCAGGGGCAGATACGCAGTATTTT.

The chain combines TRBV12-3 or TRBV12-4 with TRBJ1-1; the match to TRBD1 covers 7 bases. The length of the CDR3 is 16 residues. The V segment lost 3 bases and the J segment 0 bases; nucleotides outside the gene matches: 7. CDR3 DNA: TGTGCCAGCAGTTTTGGGTGGGACAGTCTGAACACTGAAGCTTTCTTT. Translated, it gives CASSFGWDSLNTEAFF.

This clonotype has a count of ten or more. Here the CDR3 reads CSVDPVGGTDTQYF. The CDR3, as DNA: TGCAGCGTTGATCCCGTCGGGGGCACAGATACGCAGTATTTT. V usage is TRBV29-1 and J usage is TRBJ2-3; D is perhaps TRBD2 (5 bases). V was cut by 3 bases and J by 1 base, with 11 bases left in between. The CDR3 runs 14 residues. Germline assignment: CDR1 SQVTM and CDR2 ANQGSEA.

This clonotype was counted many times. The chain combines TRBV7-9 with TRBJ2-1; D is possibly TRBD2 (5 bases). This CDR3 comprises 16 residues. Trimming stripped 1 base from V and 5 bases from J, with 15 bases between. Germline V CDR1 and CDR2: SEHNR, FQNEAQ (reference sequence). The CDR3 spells CASSLDTGNIHNEQFF. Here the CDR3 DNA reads TGTGCCAGCAGCTTAGATACGGGGAACATTCACAATGAGCAGTTCTTC.